These T cell receptor beta chains were read from a single sample in a study of vaccination effects on CD4 cells after COVID-19. Antigen specificity for these receptors is unknown. Method: immunoSEQ multiplex PCR; TCRdb's copy keeps in-frame clones and lacks some. The sample carries about 73,000 clones, roughly 79% recorded once. This material consisted of CD4+ T cells from PBMCs cultured with HCoV-NL63 spike peptides, taken before COVID-19 vaccination. All receptors come from a human donor who received a COVID-19 vaccine. Both conserved end residues are part of each CDR3. The order of the fields is J gene, V gene, D gene, CDR3 protein. D genes are given only for firm matches.

j_call: TRBJ1-2; v_call: TRBV24-1; d_call: NA; cdr3_aa: CATSTTDNYGYTF
j_call: TRBJ2-2; v_call: TRBV4-2; d_call: NA; cdr3_aa: CASSQETSFTGELFF
j_call: TRBJ1-2; v_call: TRBV6-2/TRBV6-3; d_call: NA; cdr3_aa: CASSYLARANGYTF
j_call: TRBJ2-5; v_call: TRBV6-2/TRBV6-3; d_call: TRBD2; cdr3_aa: CASSNGLAGKTQYF
j_call: TRBJ2-5; v_call: TRBV7-2; d_call: NA; cdr3_aa: CASSFALQETQYF
j_call: TRBJ2-5; v_call: TRBV2; d_call: NA; cdr3_aa: CASSLTSSQETQYF
j_call: TRBJ1-2; v_call: TRBV4-3; d_call: TRBD1; cdr3_aa: CASGQGVGYGYTF
j_call: TRBJ2-3; v_call: TRBV5-1; d_call: NA; cdr3_aa: CASSLAGYTDTQYF
j_call: TRBJ2-2; v_call: TRBV7-6; d_call: TRBD1; cdr3_aa: CASSRGQPLTGELFF
j_call: TRBJ2-5; v_call: TRBV21-1; d_call: NA; cdr3_aa: CASSKWEGDQETQYF
j_call: TRBJ2-1; v_call: TRBV7-2; d_call: TRBD2; cdr3_aa: CASSSGGQRNNEQFF
j_call: TRBJ1-1; v_call: TRBV29-1; d_call: TRBD1; cdr3_aa: CSARTGGYVTEAFF
j_call: TRBJ2-3; v_call: TRBV24-1; d_call: TRBD2; cdr3_aa: CATSDLRISGSGTYTDTQYF